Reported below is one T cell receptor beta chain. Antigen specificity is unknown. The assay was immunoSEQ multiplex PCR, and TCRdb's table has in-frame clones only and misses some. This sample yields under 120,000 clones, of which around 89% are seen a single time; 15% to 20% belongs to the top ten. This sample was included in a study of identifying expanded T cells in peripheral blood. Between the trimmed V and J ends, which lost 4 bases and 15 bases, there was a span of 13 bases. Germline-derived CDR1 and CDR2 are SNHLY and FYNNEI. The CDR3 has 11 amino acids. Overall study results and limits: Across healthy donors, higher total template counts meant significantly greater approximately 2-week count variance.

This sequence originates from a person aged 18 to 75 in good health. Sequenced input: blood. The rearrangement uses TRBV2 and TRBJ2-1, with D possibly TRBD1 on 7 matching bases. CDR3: CASSGQGGRFF. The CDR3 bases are TGTGCCAGCAGTGGACAGGGAGGTAGGTTCTTC. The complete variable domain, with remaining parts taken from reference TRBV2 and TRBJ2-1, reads EPEVTQTPSHQVTQMGQEVILRCVPISNHLYFYWYRQILGQKVEFLVSFYNNEISEKSEIFDDQFSVERPDGSNFTLKIRSTKLEDSAMYFCASSGQGGRFFGPGTRLTVL.